The 2 T cell receptor beta chains below come from one sample, sequenced in a study of circulating and synovial CD4+ cells in juvenile arthritis. Libraries were prepared by immunoSEQ multiplex PCR; TCRdb keeps only in-frame clonotypes and omits some of them. Of under 35,000 clones listed, roughly 95% are singletons. Sequencing was performed on CD4+ T cells from blood. The receptors were sampled from a human donor with juvenile idiopathic arthritis.

The chain uses TRBV5-1 and TRBJ2-7; 13 bases align to TRBD2. The V segment lost 4 bases and the J segment 0 bases; nucleotides outside the gene matches: 13. Looked up from germline, CDR1 is SGHRS and CDR2 is YFSETQ. The CDR3 runs 19 residues. CDR3 protein: CASSVPGLAGKGVSYEQYF. The DNA for the CDR3 is TGCGCCAGCAGCGTCCCGGGACTAGCGGGAAAAGGGGTCTCCTACGAGCAGTACTTC. The variable domain in full, completed from reference TRBV5-1 and TRBJ2-7, reads KAGVTQTPRYLIKTRGQQVTLSCSPISGHRSVSWYQQTPGQGLQFLFEYFSETQRNKGNFPGRFSGRQFSNSRSEMNVSTLELGDSALYLCASSVPGLAGKGVSYEQYFGPGTRLTVT.

The chain links TRBV4-2 to TRBJ2-2, with no clear D. Germline assignment: CDR1 LGHNA and CDR2 YNFKEQ. V shed 0 bases and J shed 4 bases, with 21 bases lying between them. The CDR3 sequence is 19 residues long. CDR3 residues: CASSQDLFVVPTSTGELFF. CDR3 nucleotide sequence: TGTGCCAGCAGCCAAGATCTATTCGTGGTCCCTACCTCCACCGGGGAGCTGTTTTTT.